The clone carrying this TCR beta chain occurred many times. Its matching antigen is unknown. These data belong to a study of CD8 T cells in ankylosing spondylitis. The CDR3 spans 17 residues. Germline CDR1 and CDR2: SQVTM and ANQGSEA. V shed 7 bases and J 0 bases; nucleotides not matched to a gene: 12. With molecular barcodes, quantitative 5'-RACE was used to make the TCR beta libraries. TCRdb recomputed calls from the 5' RACE reads with MiXCR, one row per CDR3 protein. The sample lists about 220,000 distinct CDR3 sequences; under 30% were seen once. Whole-study results and caveats: Clones tied to disease were said to be significantly enriched in matched ankylosing spondylitis synovial fluid. Typical of ankylosing spondylitis blood, it appeared, was a TCR beta motif of 7 or 8 highly homologous variants.

The TCR comes from a male donor with ankylosing spondylitis or in good health (not recorded which). The source material was blood, either unsorted or a sorted T cell fraction (not recorded which). The chain joins TRBV29-1 to TRBJ2-7, with 13 positions matching TRBD2. The CDR3 protein is CSASGLAGQKFSYEQYF. The DNA of the CDR3 is TGCAGCGCCTCGGGACTAGCGGGACAAAAATTCTCCTACGAGCAGTACTTC.